These 24 T cell receptor beta chains originate from one sample sequenced in a study of T cell repertoires in cytomegalovirus infection. No antigen is known for these receptors. TCRdb recomputed calls from the reads with MiXCR, one row per CDR3 protein. In the table there are around 100,000 distinct CDR3 sequences, around 30% of which are singletons. Material: CD8+ T cells from cultured PBMCs, obtained from culture after CMV antigen stimulation. The source is a human donor in good health (CMV status not recorded). Some clones in this sample may be carry-over from other donors' samples.

In regard to this clonotype: At one end the junction does not follow the germline gene, possibly because of a read error. This chain uses TRBV7-6 with TRBJ2-5, with TRBD2 identical over 7 bases. This CDR3 has 15 residues. Germline lookup yields CDR1 SGHVS and CDR2 FNYEAQ. The CDR3, as DNA: TGTGCTAGCAGCTCCATCGTGGCGGGGGACGAGACCCAGTACTTC. Protein: CASSSIVAGDETQYF.

V and J are TRBV6-2 or TRBV6-3 and TRBJ1-1; D unresolved. Germline loops: CDR1 MNHEY, CDR2 SVGEGT. This CDR3 is 15 amino acids long. V was shortened by 5 bases and J by 1 base, with 14 bases between the two germline ends. CDR3 DNA sequence: TGTGCCAGCAGTCCTGGATTCATAGGGAACACTGAAGCTTTCTTT. It codes for CASSPGFIGNTEAFF.

This clonotype turned up a few times. The CDR3 protein is CASSLSPDPYEQYF. DNA of the CDR3: TGTGCCAGCAGCTTAAGCCCGGACCCCTACGAGCAGTACTTC. This chain joins TRBV7-2 and TRBJ2-7; D gene unclear. V was trimmed by 2 bases and J by 2 bases, leaving 10 bases between them. The germline V gene has CDR1 SGHTA and CDR2 FQGNSA. The CDR3 contains 14 residues.

This clonotype was counted only a few times. The chain is built from TRBV7-9 and TRBJ1-1; 10 positions agree with TRBD1. From germline, CDR1 is SEHNR and CDR2 FQNEAQ (reference sequence). The ends lost 5 bases at V and 4 bases at J; junction bases unmatched: 7. The CDR3 covers 15 residues. The CDR3 DNA follows: TGTGCCAGCAGCGGGCGGGACAGGGGACTCACTGAAGCTTTCTTT. It translates to CASSGRDRGLTEAFF.

This clonotype was counted many times. The rearrangement uses TRBV7-2 and TRBJ2-3; 11 bases match TRBD2. CDR3 length: 15 amino acids. The germline gives CDR1 SGHTA, CDR2 FQGNSA. Trimming took 4 bases from V and 5 from J; bases not matched to a gene: 5. CDR3 in DNA: TGTGCCAGCAGCTGGCTAGCGGGGGGTTTAGATACGCAGTATTTT. Encoded protein: CASSWLAGGLDTQYF.

In this sample, this clonotype turned up a few times. The chain carries TRBV10-3 and TRBJ2-5; 7 bases fit TRBD1. The CDR3 extends over 21 amino acids. CDR1 and CDR2 (germline): ENHRY, SYGVKD. The J segment lost 5 bases and the V segment lost 4 bases, leaving 28 bases of the junction unmatched. The CDR3 loop is CAISAQAQRTGPPFSRETQYF. In DNA form, the CDR3 reads TGTGCCATCAGTGCCCAGGCCCAAAGGACAGGCCCACCTTTCTCGAGGGAGACCCAGTACTTC.

In this sample, this clonotype turned up a few times. The CDR3 spells CSAPTLGDEQFF. CDR3 sequence (DNA): TGCAGTGCTCCAACGCTCGGGGATGAGCAGTTCTTC. The J gene is TRBJ2-1, the V gene TRBV20-1; D is possibly TRBD2 (5 bases). This CDR3 has 12 residues. CDR1 and CDR2 (germline): DFQATT, SNEGSKA (reference sequence). V was shortened by 5 bases and J by 8 bases, with 13 bases between the two germline ends.

This clonotype was found many times. The chain carries TRBV4-3 and TRBJ1-5; D gene uncertain. Germline V gives CDR1 LGHNA, CDR2 YSLEER. The CDR3 totals 14 residues. V dropped 0 bases and J dropped 3 bases, with 6 bases sitting between them. The CDR3 coding sequence is TGCGCCAGCAGCCAAGACCAGGTCAATCAGCCCCAGCATTTT. Protein: CASSQDQVNQPQHF.

Ten or more counts support this clonotype. The rearrangement joins TRBV7-2 to TRBJ2-1; TRBD2 is a possible D gene (6 bases). The germline V gene has CDR1 SGHTA and CDR2 FQGNSA. The CDR3 is 14 residues long. V lost 3 bases and J 9 bases, leaving 15 bases between the germline ends. CDR3 nucleotides: TGTGCCAGCAGCTTGGGGGTTCGGGGAGGTGAGCAGTTCTTC. It translates to CASSLGVRGGEQFF.

The sample holds a few counts of this clonotype. The J gene is TRBJ2-1, the V gene TRBV12-3 or TRBV12-4, with D unresolved. The CDR3 consists of 15 residues. V was cut by 5 bases and J by 6 bases, with 17 bases left in between. The CDR3 sequence: CASSPRVRLGNEQFF. In nucleotides, the CDR3 is TGTGCCAGCAGTCCCCGCGTACGGCTAGGCAATGAGCAGTTCTTC.

This chain connects TRBV7-2 to TRBJ2-3; 8 bases align to TRBD2. CDR1 and CDR2 (germline): SGHTA, FQGNSA. The CDR3 runs to 16 residues. V trimming: 2 bases; J trimming: 6 bases; junction bases outside the gene matches: 10. CDR3 in DNA: TGTGCCAGCAGCTTAAAGGGGCTAGCGGGTTGGGATACGCAGTATTTT. It translates to CASSLKGLAGWDTQYF. The full variable domain, its missing parts supplied by reference TRBV7-2 and TRBJ2-3, is GAGVSQSPSNKVTEKGKDVELRCDPISGHTALYWYRQSLGQGLEFLIYFQGNSAPDKSGLPSDRFSAERTGGSVSTLTIQRTQQEDSAVYLCASSLKGLAGWDTQYFGPGTRLTVL.

This clonotype has just one count. The chain has TRBV19 and TRBJ2-1; TRBD2 aligns across 7 bases. The CDR3 contains 17 residues. The germline V gene has CDR1 LNHDA and CDR2 SQIVND (reference sequence). V trimming: 1 base; J trimming: 3 bases; junction bases outside the gene matches: 9. In DNA form, the CDR3 reads TGTGCCAGTAGTATAGCCTTCTCTAGCGGTGGCTACAATGAGCAGTTCTTC. This codes for CASSIAFSSGGYNEQFF.

This clonotype has just a few counts. V gene TRBV12-3 or TRBV12-4 combines with J gene TRBJ1-6, with D possibly being TRBD1 (5 bases). V was cut by 5 bases and J by 8 bases, with 22 bases left in between. This CDR3 comprises 17 residues. The CDR3 region is CASSPLGYSGIDSPLHF. The CDR3 DNA sequence: TGTGCCAGCAGTCCTCTAGGGTACTCAGGGATTGATTCACCCCTCCACTTT.

This clonotype was observed many times. The chain is built from TRBV7-2 and TRBJ1-2; 7 bases align to TRBD1. The V gene's germline CDR1 is SGHTA and CDR2 FQGNSA. This CDR3 has 15 residues. V gave up 1 base and J gave up 4 bases; unmatched junction bases: 6. DNA of the CDR3: TGTGCCAGCAGCTTAGTTGCAGGGGGATCCTATGGCTACACCTTC. Amino acid sequence: CASSLVAGGSYGYTF.

This clonotype was recorded once. V and J are TRBV9 and TRBJ2-5; 7 nucleotides line up with TRBD1. The CDR3 runs 15 residues. Germline values: CDR1 SGDLS, CDR2 YYNGEE. The junction had 7 bases not matched to a gene; V was cut back by 3 bases and J by 2 bases. Here the CDR3 DNA reads TGTGCCAGCAGCGGAAGTGGGACAGCTCAAGAGACCCAGTACTTC. Its protein is CASSGSGTAQETQYF.

This clonotype appeared a few times. The genes are TRBV11-2 and TRBJ2-7; 8 nucleotides match TRBD1. V lost 5 bases, J lost 4 bases, and 7 bases stayed unmatched. The CDR3 extends over 14 amino acids. Germline lookup yields CDR1 SGHAT and CDR2 FQNNGV. In nucleotides, the CDR3 is TGTGCCAGCAGCCCCCAGGGGGCGGGTTACGAGCAGTACTTC. Protein: CASSPQGAGYEQYF.

This clonotype was seen at least ten times. The chain joins TRBV7-2 to TRBJ2-5; D possibly corresponds to TRBD2 (5 bases). The germline V and J ends were trimmed by 5 bases and 2 bases, with 18 bases remaining between them. Germline-derived CDR1 and CDR2 are SGHTA and FQGNSA. The CDR3 spans 16 residues. CDR3: CASSPAGEEPQETQYF. CDR3 sequence (DNA): TGTGCCAGCAGCCCCGCGGGCGAGGAACCACAAGAGACCCAGTACTTC. Based on the CDR3 plus reference TRBV7-2 and TRBJ2-5, the full variable domain is GAGVSQSPSNKVTEKGKDVELRCDPISGHTALYWYRQSLGQGLEFLIYFQGNSAPDKSGLPSDRFSAERTGGSVSTLTIQRTQQEDSAVYLCASSPAGEEPQETQYFGPGTRLLVL.

This clonotype was seen ten or more times. The V and J genes are TRBV7-9 and TRBJ1-1, with 7 bases lining up with TRBD1. V dropped 5 bases and J dropped 3; count of bases not matched to a gene: 3. CDR1 SEHNR and CDR2 FQNEAQ come from the germline V gene (reference sequence). This CDR3 spans 13 amino acids. CDR3 protein: CASSIDRDTEAFF. Here the CDR3 DNA reads TGTGCCAGCAGCATTGACAGGGACACTGAAGCTTTCTTT.

A few counts support this clonotype. V is TRBV11-2 and J is TRBJ1-3; tentative D call: TRBD1 (5 bases). Per germline, CDR1 SGHAT and CDR2 FQNNGV. V was cut by 2 bases and J by 3 bases, with 26 bases left in between. The CDR3 is 20 residues long. DNA for the CDR3: TGTGCCAGCAGCTTATACAAAACCGCCACAGGAGAAGTTCTTGGAAACACCATATATTTT. Amino acids: CASSLYKTATGEVLGNTIYF.

This clonotype was found a few times. The chain is built from TRBV7-2 and TRBJ2-4; tentatively, D is TRBD1 (6 bases). This CDR3 has 13 residues. Per the germline V gene, CDR1 is SGHTA and CDR2 is FQGNSA. The V and J ends lost 1 base and 8 bases respectively, with 9 bases between them. The DNA for the CDR3 is TGTGCCAGCAGCTTAGATCCAGGGGACATTCAGTACTTC. Protein product: CASSLDPGDIQYF. The full variable domain, in which reference TRBV7-2 and TRBJ2-4 provide the parts outside the CDR3, is GAGVSQSPSNKVTEKGKDVELRCDPISGHTALYWYRQSLGQGLEFLIYFQGNSAPDKSGLPSDRFSAERTGGSVSTLTIQRTQQEDSAVYLCASSLDPGDIQYFGAGTRLSVL.

The V call is TRBV6-2 or TRBV6-3, the J call TRBJ1-5; D may be TRBD1 (6 bases). Germline V gene sequence: CDR1 MNHEY, CDR2 SVGEGT. Trimming stripped 2 bases from V and 0 bases from J, with 8 bases between. The CDR3 length is 15 residues. Here the CDR3 reads CASSYRGYSNQPQHF. CDR3 bases: TGTGCCAGCAGTTACAGGGGGTATAGCAATCAGCCCCAGCATTTT.

The J gene is TRBJ2-7, the V gene TRBV9; D is ambiguous. The CDR3 totals 14 residues. V lost 0 bases to trimming and J lost 2 bases, with 9 bases between them. The germline gives CDR1 SGDLS, CDR2 YYNGEE. CDR3 amino acids: CASSVGSGPYEQYF. The CDR3, as DNA: TGTGCCAGCAGCGTAGGGTCCGGCCCCTACGAGCAGTACTTC.

This clonotype was detected only a few times. The V gene is TRBV20-1, the J gene TRBJ1-6, with a weak D call TRBD1 (6 bases). The CDR3 extends over 15 amino acids. V was cut by 0 bases and J by 7 bases, with 13 bases left in between. Germline loops: CDR1 DFQATT, CDR2 SNEGSKA (reference sequence). CDR3 region: CSARDQQGRNSPLHF. The CDR3 nucleotides read TGCAGTGCTAGAGATCAACAGGGACGGAATTCACCCCTCCACTTT.

As concerns this clonotype: Compared with germline, one end of the junction differs, possibly owing to a read error. The rearrangement links TRBV7-2 to TRBJ1-5, with D hard to call. Looked up from germline, CDR1 is SGHTA and CDR2 is FQGNSA. The CDR3 loop spans 13 amino acids. CDR3 sequence: CANSLGFGQPQHF. The CDR3 DNA reads as TGTGCCAACAGCTTAGGGTTTGGACAGCCCCAGCATTTT.